This entry concerns a single TCR beta chain. Its antigen is not identified. Template switching added a universal primer site; cDNA carried unique molecular identifiers. Each CDR3 protein gets one entry after TCRdb re-called the 5' RACE reads with MiXCR. The table records hundreds of thousands of distinct CDR3 sequences, 21% of them present only once. V dropped 5 bases and J dropped 0; count of bases not matched to a gene: 8. The length of the CDR3 is 16 residues. Germline assignment: CDR1 DFQATT and CDR2 SNEGSKA (reference sequence). This sample stems from a study of identical twins. Study-wide findings and caveats: With beta out-of-frame sequences, excess sharing by twins was weaker.

The sample was also reused in another study, on T cells expressing NK-cell markers. From that second work: Out of eight donors sequenced, seven tested HCMV-seropositive and the remaining one seronegative. Researchers report these clonotypes also headed the CD3+CD56-NKG2C+ fraction in several donors.

Material: PBMCs. The sequence came from a woman aged 18-29 years in good health. The chain employs TRBV20-1 and TRBJ2-4; TRBD2 agrees at 9 bases. CDR3: CSASLSGRGAKNIQYF. The CDR3, as DNA: TGCAGTGCTTCCCTTAGCGGGAGAGGAGCCAAAAACATTCAGTACTTC.